This T cell receptor beta chain was captured by sequencing in a study of identical twins. MiXCR, applied by TCRdb to the 5' RACE reads, yields one record per CDR3 protein. This table holds about 210,000 distinct CDR3 sequences, less than 9.5% found once. Trimming stripped 3 bases from V and 0 bases from J, with 8 bases between. This CDR3 is built from 14 residues. Germline CDR1 LGHDT, CDR2 YNNKEL (reference sequence). This clonotype was recorded many times. The antigen is not known. General study results and limits: Out-of-frame alpha sequences common to twins exhibited a surplus of low generation probability.

The sequence was obtained from a woman aged 18-29 years in good health. The sequencing input was memory (CD45RO+) T cells sorted from blood. This chain uses TRBV3-1 with TRBJ1-1; D remains ambiguous. DNA of the CDR3: TGTGCCAGCAGCCATCAAGGGCTGAACACTGAAGCTTTCTTT. As protein: CASSHQGLNTEAFF.